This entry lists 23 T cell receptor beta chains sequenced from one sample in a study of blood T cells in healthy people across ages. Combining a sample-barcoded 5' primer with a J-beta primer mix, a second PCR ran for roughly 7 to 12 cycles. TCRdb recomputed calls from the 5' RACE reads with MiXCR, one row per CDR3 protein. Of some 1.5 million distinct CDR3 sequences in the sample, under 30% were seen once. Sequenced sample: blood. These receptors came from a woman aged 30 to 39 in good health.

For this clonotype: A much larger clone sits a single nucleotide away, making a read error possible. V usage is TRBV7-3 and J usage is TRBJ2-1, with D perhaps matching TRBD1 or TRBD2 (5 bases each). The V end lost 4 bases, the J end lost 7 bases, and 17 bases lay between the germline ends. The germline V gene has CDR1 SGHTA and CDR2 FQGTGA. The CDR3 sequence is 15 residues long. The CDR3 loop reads CASSSSAGGKNEQFF. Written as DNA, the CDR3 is TGTGCCAGCAGCTCCAGTGCTGGGGGTAAGAATGAGCAGTTCTTC.

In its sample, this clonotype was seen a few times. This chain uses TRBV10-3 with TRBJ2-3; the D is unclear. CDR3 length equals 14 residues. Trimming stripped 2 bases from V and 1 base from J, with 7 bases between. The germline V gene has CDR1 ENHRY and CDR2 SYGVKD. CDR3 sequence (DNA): TGTGCCATCAGTGAGATCGCGGGCACAGATACGCAGTATTTT. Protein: CAISEIAGTDTQYF.

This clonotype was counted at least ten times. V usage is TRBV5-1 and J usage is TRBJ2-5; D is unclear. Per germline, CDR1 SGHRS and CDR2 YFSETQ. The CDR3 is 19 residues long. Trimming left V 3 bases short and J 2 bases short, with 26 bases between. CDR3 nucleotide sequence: TGCGCCAGCAGCTGGCGCGGTGTGTCCTCCGCGGCCCAACAAGAGACCCAGTACTTC. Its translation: CASSWRGVSSAAQQETQYF.

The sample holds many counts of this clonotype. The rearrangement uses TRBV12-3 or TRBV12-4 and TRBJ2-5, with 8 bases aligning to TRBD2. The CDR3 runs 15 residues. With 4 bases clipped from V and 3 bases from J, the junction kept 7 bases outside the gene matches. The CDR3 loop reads CASSSGLGREETQYF. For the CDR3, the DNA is TGTGCCAGCAGTTCGGGACTAGGAAGGGAAGAGACCCAGTACTTC.

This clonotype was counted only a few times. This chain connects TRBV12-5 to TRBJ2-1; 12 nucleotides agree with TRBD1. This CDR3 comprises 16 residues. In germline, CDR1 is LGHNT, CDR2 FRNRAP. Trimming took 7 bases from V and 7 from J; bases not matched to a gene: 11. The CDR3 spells CASANIGTGGLNEQFF. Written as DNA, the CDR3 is TGTGCTAGTGCCAATATTGGGACAGGGGGCCTTAATGAGCAGTTCTTC.

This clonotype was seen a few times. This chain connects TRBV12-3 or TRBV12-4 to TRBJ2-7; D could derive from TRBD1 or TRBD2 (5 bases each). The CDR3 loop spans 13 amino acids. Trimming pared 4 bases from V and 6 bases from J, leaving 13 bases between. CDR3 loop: CASSSHRGLEQYF. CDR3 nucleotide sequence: TGTGCCAGCAGTTCCCACCGGGGCCTCGAGCAGTACTTC.

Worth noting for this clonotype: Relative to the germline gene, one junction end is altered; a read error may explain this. CDR3 sequence (DNA): TGTACCAGCATCCGGGACCCAGAATTTTACAATGAGCAGTTCTTC. This encodes CTSIRDPEFYNEQFF. The chain links TRBV28 to TRBJ2-1; D may correspond to TRBD1 or TRBD2 (5 bases each). Germline CDR1 is MDHEN and CDR2 is SYDVKM. The CDR3 is 15 amino acids.

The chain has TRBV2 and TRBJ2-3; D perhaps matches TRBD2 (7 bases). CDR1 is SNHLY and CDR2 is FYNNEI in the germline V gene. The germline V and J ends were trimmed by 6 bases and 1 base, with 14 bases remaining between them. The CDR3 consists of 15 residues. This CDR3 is CASRGGGSGTDTQYF. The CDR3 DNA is TGTGCCAGCAGGGGAGGGGGTAGCGGCACAGATACGCAGTATTTT.

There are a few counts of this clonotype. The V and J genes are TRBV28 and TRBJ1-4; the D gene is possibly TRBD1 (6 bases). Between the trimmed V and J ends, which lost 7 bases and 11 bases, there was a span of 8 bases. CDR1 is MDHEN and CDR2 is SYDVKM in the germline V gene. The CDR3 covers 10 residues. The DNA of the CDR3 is TGTGCCAGCACCGGACAGAAACTGTTTTTT. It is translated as CASTGQKLFF.

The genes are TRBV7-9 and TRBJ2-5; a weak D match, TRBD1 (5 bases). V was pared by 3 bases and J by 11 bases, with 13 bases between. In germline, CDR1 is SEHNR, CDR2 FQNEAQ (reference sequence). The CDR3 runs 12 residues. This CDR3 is CASSLVKQEQYF. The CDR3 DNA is TGTGCCAGCAGCTTGGTAAAACAGGAGCAGTACTTC.

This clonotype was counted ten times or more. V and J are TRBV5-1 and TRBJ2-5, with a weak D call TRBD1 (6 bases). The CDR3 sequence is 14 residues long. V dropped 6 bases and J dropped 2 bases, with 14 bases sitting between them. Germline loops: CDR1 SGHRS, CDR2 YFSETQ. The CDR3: CASTQGIGQETQYF. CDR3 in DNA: TGCGCCAGCACTCAGGGGATTGGGCAAGAGACCCAGTACTTC.

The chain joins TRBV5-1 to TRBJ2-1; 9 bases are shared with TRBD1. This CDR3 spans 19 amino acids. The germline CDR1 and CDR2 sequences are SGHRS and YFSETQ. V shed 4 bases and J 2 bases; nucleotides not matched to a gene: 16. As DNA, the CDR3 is TGCGCCAGCAGCGTGATCCGGGACAGGGTAGCGGCTACCTACAATGAGCAGTTCTTC. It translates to CASSVIRDRVAATYNEQFF.

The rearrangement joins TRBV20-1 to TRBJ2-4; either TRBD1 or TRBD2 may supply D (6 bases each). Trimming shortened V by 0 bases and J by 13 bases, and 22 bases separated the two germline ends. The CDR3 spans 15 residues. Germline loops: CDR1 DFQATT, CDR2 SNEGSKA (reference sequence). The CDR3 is CSARDPGASSNEQYF. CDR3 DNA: TGCAGTGCTAGAGATCCGGGGGCAAGTTCCAATGAGCAGTACTTC.

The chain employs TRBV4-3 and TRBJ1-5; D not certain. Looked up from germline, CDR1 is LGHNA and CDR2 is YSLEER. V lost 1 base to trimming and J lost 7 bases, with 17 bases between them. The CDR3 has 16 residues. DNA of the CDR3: TGCGCCAGCAGCCAAGGACGTGGGGTACGAGGACAGCCCCAGCATTTT. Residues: CASSQGRGVRGQPQHF.

CDR3 nucleotide sequence: TGTGCCAGCAGCCAAGACGATCGGGGCCGCACTGAAGCTTTCTTT. Translating it yields CASSQDDRGRTEAFF. V is TRBV3-1 and J is TRBJ1-1, with TRBD1 as a possible D gene (5 bases). There are 15 residues in the CDR3. V was pared by 0 bases and J by 4 bases, with 12 bases between. Germline V gene lookup returns CDR1 LGHDT and CDR2 YNNKEL (reference sequence).

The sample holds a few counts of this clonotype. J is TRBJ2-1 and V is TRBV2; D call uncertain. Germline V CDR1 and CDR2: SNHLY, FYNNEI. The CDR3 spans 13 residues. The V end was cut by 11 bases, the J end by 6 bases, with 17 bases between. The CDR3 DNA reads TGTGCCTGCGACCTTCTTCGGCTCAATGAGCAGTTCTTC. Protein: CACDLLRLNEQFF.

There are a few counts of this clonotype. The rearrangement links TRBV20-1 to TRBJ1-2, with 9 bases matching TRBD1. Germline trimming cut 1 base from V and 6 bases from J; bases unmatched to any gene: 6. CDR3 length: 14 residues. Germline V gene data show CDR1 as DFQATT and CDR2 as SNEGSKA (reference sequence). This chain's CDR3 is CSARVLQGADGYTF. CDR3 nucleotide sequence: TGCAGTGCTAGAGTCTTACAGGGGGCGGATGGCTACACCTTC.

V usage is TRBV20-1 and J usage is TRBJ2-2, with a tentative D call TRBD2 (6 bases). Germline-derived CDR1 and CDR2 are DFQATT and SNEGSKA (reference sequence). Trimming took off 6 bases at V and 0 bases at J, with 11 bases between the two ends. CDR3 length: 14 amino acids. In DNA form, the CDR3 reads TGCAGTGCCAATAGCGGTTCGAACACCGGGGAGCTGTTTTTT. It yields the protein CSANSGSNTGELFF.

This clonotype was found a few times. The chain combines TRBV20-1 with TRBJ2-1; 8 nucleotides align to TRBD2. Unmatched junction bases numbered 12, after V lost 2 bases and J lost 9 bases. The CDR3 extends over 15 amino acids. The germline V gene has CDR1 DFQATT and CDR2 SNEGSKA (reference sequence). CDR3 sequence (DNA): TGCAGTGCTAGATCCCGGGGGGGGGTAAGAATTGAGCAGTTCTTC. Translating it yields CSARSRGGVRIEQFF.

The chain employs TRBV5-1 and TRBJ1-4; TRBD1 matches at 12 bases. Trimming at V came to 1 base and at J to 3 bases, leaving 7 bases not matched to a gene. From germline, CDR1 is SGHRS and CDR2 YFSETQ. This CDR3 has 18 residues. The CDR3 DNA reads TGCGCCAGCAGCTTGCCGGGACAGGGGGCGCAGGCTAATGAAAAACTGTTTTTT. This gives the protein CASSLPGQGAQANEKLFF. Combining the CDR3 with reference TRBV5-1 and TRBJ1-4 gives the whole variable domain KAGVTQTPRYLIKTRGQQVTLSCSPISGHRSVSWYQQTPGQGLQFLFEYFSETQRNKGNFPGRFSGRQFSNSRSEMNVSTLELGDSALYLCASSLPGQGAQANEKLFFGSGTQLSVL.

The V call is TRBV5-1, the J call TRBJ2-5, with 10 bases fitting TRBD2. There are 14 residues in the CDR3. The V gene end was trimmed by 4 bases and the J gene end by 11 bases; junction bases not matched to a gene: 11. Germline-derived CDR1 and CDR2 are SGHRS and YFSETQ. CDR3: CASSPSSGRTEQYF. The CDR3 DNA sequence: TGCGCCAGCAGCCCCTCTAGCGGGAGAACAGAGCAGTACTTC. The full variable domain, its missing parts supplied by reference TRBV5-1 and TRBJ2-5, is KAGVTQTPRYLIKTRGQQVTLSCSPISGHRSVSWYQQTPGQGLQFLFEYFSETQRNKGNFPGRFSGRQFSNSRSEMNVSTLELGDSALYLCASSPSSGRTEQYFGPGTRLLVL.

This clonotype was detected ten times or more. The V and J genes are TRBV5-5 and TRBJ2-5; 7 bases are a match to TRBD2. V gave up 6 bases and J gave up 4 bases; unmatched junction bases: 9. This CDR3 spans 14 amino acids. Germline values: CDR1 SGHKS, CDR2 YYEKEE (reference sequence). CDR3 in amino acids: CASIVPGGGETQYF. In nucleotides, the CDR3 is TGTGCCAGCATAGTACCGGGAGGAGGAGAGACCCAGTACTTC.

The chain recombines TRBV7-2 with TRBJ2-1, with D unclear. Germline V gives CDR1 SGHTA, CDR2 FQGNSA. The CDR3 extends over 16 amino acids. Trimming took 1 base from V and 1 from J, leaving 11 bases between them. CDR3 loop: CASSLDPGASYNEQFF. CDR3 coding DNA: TGTGCCAGCAGCTTAGACCCGGGCGCATCCTACAATGAGCAGTTCTTC.